This T cell receptor beta chain was identified in a study of beta chain features in type 1 diabetes. V gave up 1 base and J gave up 4 bases; unmatched junction bases: 4. The CDR3 has 15 amino acids. Germline V gene sequence: CDR1 GTSNPN, CDR2 SVGIG (reference sequence). All of the isolated RNA was reverse transcribed, so expressed TCRB transcripts were sequenced. Some 3.8 million reads, on average, came from each naive, central memory and regulatory T cell sample. Here immunoSEQ multiplex PCR was the method, and the copy in TCRdb shows in-frame clones only, minus some. The sample holds 300,000 to 450,000 clones, 20% seen once.

The sample consisted of naive CD4+ T cells from blood. The chain has TRBV30 and TRBJ2-5; 12 bases map to TRBD2. This TCR was recovered from a woman aged 18 to 35 in good health. DNA of the CDR3: TGTGCCTGGAGTGCCAGACTAGCGGGAGTAGAGACCCAGTACTTC. Translation: CAWSARLAGVETQYF.